The rows below give T cell receptor beta chains drawn from one sample of a study of PD-L1 blockade in urothelial cancer. Sequencing was performed with immunoSEQ multiplex PCR; in TCRdb, only in-frame clones are kept and a portion is missing. In the table there are over 65,000 clones, 85% to 90% of which are singletons. This sample comprised PBMCs, obtained around atezolizumab (anti-PD-L1) treatment. The receptors here all came from a man aged 65 to 79 with urothelial cancer. Both conserved end residues are part of each CDR3. Each record gives: V gene, clone size, J gene, D gene, CDR3 protein, CDR3 DNA. A D gene is named only where the DNA matches it firmly. Rows give clone size only sometimes, using once, few, many, or a class for an expanded clone.

V gene: TRBV28
clone size: .
J gene: TRBJ2-7
D gene: TRBD2
CDR3 protein: CASSPLTSGLSYEQYF
CDR3 DNA: TGTGCCAGCAGCCCCTTGACTAGCGGGCTGTCCTACGAGCAGTACTTC

V gene: TRBV6-6
clone size: .
J gene: TRBJ2-3
D gene: .
CDR3 protein: CASTLRGDTQYF
CDR3 DNA: TGTGCCAGCACCTTGAGAGGAGATACGCAGTATTTT

V gene: TRBV2
clone size: .
J gene: TRBJ2-4
D gene: .
CDR3 protein: CASSRGQPPAKNIQYF
CDR3 DNA: TGTGCCAGCAGCCGCGGACAGCCGCCAGCCAAAAACATTCAGTACTTC

V gene: TRBV30
clone size: .
J gene: TRBJ2-7
D gene: TRBD1
CDR3 protein: CAYWTGPIPYEQYF
CDR3 DNA: TGTGCCTACTGGACAGGGCCTATCCCATACGAGCAGTACTTC

V gene: TRBV5-1
clone size: .
J gene: TRBJ2-1
D gene: TRBD2
CDR3 protein: CASKLAGPYNEQFF
CDR3 DNA: TGCGCCAGCAAATTAGCGGGACCCTACAATGAGCAGTTCTTC

V gene: TRBV29-1
clone size: .
J gene: TRBJ1-3
D gene: .
CDR3 protein: CSVDEGRPSGNTIYF
CDR3 DNA: TGCAGCGTCGATGAGGGGAGGCCTTCTGGAAACACCATATATTTT

V gene: TRBV29-1
clone size: .
J gene: TRBJ2-5
D gene: TRBD2
CDR3 protein: CSSGSGRRSETQYF
CDR3 DNA: TGCAGCTCCGGGAGCGGGAGACGAAGTGAGACCCAGTACTTC

V gene: TRBV7-9
clone size: .
J gene: TRBJ2-7
D gene: .
CDR3 protein: CASSVSDTLSYEQYF
CDR3 DNA: TGTGCCAGCAGCGTGAGCGATACTCTATCCTACGAGCAGTACTTC

V gene: TRBV4-2
clone size: .
J gene: TRBJ2-1
D gene: TRBD2
CDR3 protein: CASGLAGINEQFF
CDR3 DNA: TGTGCCAGCGGACTAGCGGGAATCAATGAGCAGTTCTTC

V gene: TRBV15
clone size: .
J gene: TRBJ2-1
D gene: TRBD2
CDR3 protein: CATSRDRAGHNEQFF
CDR3 DNA: TGTGCCACCAGCAGAGATCGAGCGGGGCACAATGAGCAGTTCTTC

V gene: TRBV5-1
clone size: .
J gene: TRBJ2-1
D gene: .
CDR3 protein: CASSLEWGDEQFF
CDR3 DNA: TGCGCCAGCAGCTTGGAGTGGGGGGATGAGCAGTTCTTC

V gene: TRBV5-5
clone size: .
J gene: TRBJ2-5
D gene: .
CDR3 protein: CASSSTTQGSGTQYF
CDR3 DNA: TGTGCCAGCAGCTCAACGACCCAGGGGTCGGGGACCCAGTACTTC

V gene: TRBV12-5
clone size: once
J gene: TRBJ2-6
D gene: .
CDR3 protein: CASGLLQQGWSGANVLTF
CDR3 DNA: TGTGCTAGTGGTTTGCTTCAACAGGGTTGGTCTGGGGCCAACGTCCTGACTTTC

V gene: TRBV2
clone size: .
J gene: TRBJ2-1
D gene: .
CDR3 protein: CASSFQRAGEQFF
CDR3 DNA: TGTGCCAGCAGTTTTCAGCGGGCGGGAGAGCAGTTCTTC

V gene: TRBV5-6
clone size: .
J gene: TRBJ2-5
D gene: .
CDR3 protein: CASSWGPGTLRGETQYF
CDR3 DNA: TGTGCCAGCAGCTGGGGACCCGGGACCCTCAGGGGCGAGACCCAGTACTTC

V gene: TRBV7-2
clone size: .
J gene: TRBJ2-1
D gene: .
CDR3 protein: CASRRGGSGHEQFF
CDR3 DNA: TGTGCCAGCAGGCGAGGAGGGTCAGGTCATGAGCAGTTCTTC

V gene: TRBV28
clone size: .
J gene: TRBJ1-1
D gene: TRBD1
CDR3 protein: CASSESGQRTTEAFF
CDR3 DNA: TGTGCCAGCAGTGAATCGGGACAGAGAACAACTGAAGCTTTCTTT

V gene: TRBV6-5
clone size: .
J gene: TRBJ2-3
D gene: .
CDR3 protein: CASSWRQTDTQYF
CDR3 DNA: TGTGCCAGCAGTTGGCGACAGACAGATACGCAGTATTTT

V gene: TRBV7-9
clone size: once
J gene: TRBJ2-4
D gene: TRBD1
CDR3 protein: CASSLGDRALAKNIQYF
CDR3 DNA: TGTGCCAGCAGCTTGGGGGACAGGGCGCTGGCCAAAAACATTCAGTACTTC

V gene: TRBV28
clone size: .
J gene: TRBJ1-2
D gene: TRBD1
CDR3 protein: CASSPAGTGPSISYTF
CDR3 DNA: TGTGCCAGCAGTCCCGCCGGGACAGGGCCGTCGATTAGCTACACCTTC

V gene: TRBV4-2
clone size: .
J gene: TRBJ2-5
D gene: .
CDR3 protein: CASSQPTAAETQYF
CDR3 DNA: TGTGCCAGCAGCCAACCCACAGCTGCGGAGACCCAGTACTTC

V gene: TRBV5-6
clone size: .
J gene: TRBJ2-5
D gene: .
CDR3 protein: CASSLEARAGGTQYF
CDR3 DNA: TGTGCCAGCAGCTTGGAGGCGCGGGCGGGTGGGACCCAGTACTTC

V gene: TRBV6-5
clone size: once
J gene: TRBJ2-3
D gene: TRBD1
CDR3 protein: CASSYSGQGKTDTQYF
CDR3 DNA: TGTGCCAGCAGTTACTCTGGACAGGGGAAAACAGATACGCAGTATTTT

V gene: TRBV28
clone size: once
J gene: TRBJ1-2
D gene: .
CDR3 protein: CATSTGNYGYTF
CDR3 DNA: TGTGCCACCAGCACAGGGAACTATGGCTACACCTTC

V gene: TRBV19
clone size: .
J gene: TRBJ2-2
D gene: TRBD2
CDR3 protein: CASSRGLAGGNTGELFF
CDR3 DNA: TGTGCCAGTAGTAGGGGACTAGCGGGAGGGAACACCGGGGAGCTGTTTTTT

V gene: TRBV12-1
clone size: .
J gene: TRBJ2-1
D gene: .
CDR3 protein: CASSFERREGGYNEQFF
CDR3 DNA: TGTGCCAGCAGCTTTGAAAGACGGGAGGGGGGGTACAATGAGCAGTTCTTC

V gene: TRBV29-1
clone size: .
J gene: TRBJ2-7
D gene: TRBD1
CDR3 protein: CSVSGQGAKFYEQYF
CDR3 DNA: TGCAGCGTATCCGGACAGGGGGCTAAATTCTACGAGCAGTACTTC

V gene: TRBV19
clone size: .
J gene: TRBJ2-7
D gene: TRBD1
CDR3 protein: CASSVKGQGYEQYF
CDR3 DNA: TGTGCCAGTAGTGTCAAGGGACAGGGCTACGAGCAGTACTTC

V gene: TRBV5-1
clone size: .
J gene: TRBJ2-3
D gene: TRBD2
CDR3 protein: CASSLLVAGISNDYPDTQYF
CDR3 DNA: TGCGCCAGCAGCTTGTTAGTAGCGGGAATATCAAATGATTACCCAGATACGCAGTATTTT

V gene: TRBV6-1
clone size: .
J gene: TRBJ2-1
D gene: TRBD1
CDR3 protein: CASSDHPGTGGTYNEQFF
CDR3 DNA: TGTGCCAGCAGTGACCACCCTGGGACAGGGGGCACCTACAATGAGCAGTTCTTC

V gene: TRBV4-1
clone size: .
J gene: TRBJ1-1
D gene: TRBD1
CDR3 protein: CASSHPGQGLTEAFF
CDR3 DNA: TGCGCCAGCAGCCACCCCGGACAGGGGCTAACTGAAGCTTTCTTT

V gene: TRBV10-3
clone size: .
J gene: TRBJ2-3
D gene: .
CDR3 protein: CAISESSGEAGDTQYF
CDR3 DNA: TGTGCCATCAGTGAGTCTAGCGGAGAAGCCGGAGATACGCAGTATTTT

V gene: TRBV7-9
clone size: .
J gene: TRBJ2-3
D gene: .
CDR3 protein: CASSLGQAGDTQYF
CDR3 DNA: TGTGCCAGCAGCTTAGGACAGGCCGGGGATACGCAGTATTTT

V gene: TRBV7-9
clone size: .
J gene: TRBJ2-3
D gene: .
CDR3 protein: CASSLAGRGGDTQYF
CDR3 DNA: TGTGCCAGCAGCTTAGCCGGACGTGGAGGGGATACGCAGTATTTT

V gene: TRBV28
clone size: .
J gene: TRBJ2-3
D gene: TRBD2
CDR3 protein: CASSSRRGGRRDTQYF
CDR3 DNA: TGTGCCAGCAGTTCCCGCCGGGGGGGGCGGAGAGATACGCAGTATTTT

V gene: TRBV2
clone size: .
J gene: TRBJ1-5
D gene: .
CDR3 protein: CASSLRQENQPQHF
CDR3 DNA: TGTGCCAGCAGTCTCCGACAGGAAAATCAGCCCCAGCATTTT

V gene: TRBV9
clone size: .
J gene: TRBJ1-1
D gene: .
CDR3 protein: CASSVGGSLNTEAFF
CDR3 DNA: TGTGCCAGCAGCGTGGGAGGCAGCCTGAACACTGAAGCTTTCTTT

V gene: TRBV4-2
clone size: once
J gene: TRBJ2-7
D gene: .
CDR3 protein: CASSQDGAAYEQYF
CDR3 DNA: TGTGCCAGCAGCCAAGATGGGGCAGCCTACGAGCAGTACTTC

V gene: TRBV28
clone size: .
J gene: TRBJ1-1
D gene: .
CDR3 protein: CASAGGNTEAFF
CDR3 DNA: TGTGCCAGCGCTGGAGGGAACACTGAAGCTTTCTTT

V gene: TRBV5-5
clone size: .
J gene: TRBJ2-7
D gene: TRBD2
CDR3 protein: CASSSREIAGPTYEQYF
CDR3 DNA: TGTGCCAGCAGCTCCCGCGAAATAGCGGGTCCGACCTACGAGCAGTACTTC